This TCR beta chain was observed in a study of blood T cell repertoires in COVID-19. Study information: Specimens from acute and convalescent COVID-19 originated in the United States, Italy and Spain. PBMCs, B-cell-depleted T cells, or T cells were the source of the cDNA or gDNA that made up the material.

A single count supports this clone. The CDR3 has 14 residues. With 1 base removed from V and 4 bases from J, the gap between germline ends came to 10 bases. Germline V gene data show CDR1 as SNHLY and CDR2 as FYNNEI. How the authors handled the data: How many nucleated cells were present was estimated from reference gene primer amplification. Clones were sequenced by immunoSEQ multiplex PCR, and TCRdb holds only the in-frame ones, with some missing. V, J and clone size derive from that table, while D and trimming were established from the DNA sequence. The sample has about 160,000 clones, approximately 90% seen once.

The TCR sequence derives from a man aged 18 to 29 with acute or convalescent COVID-19. The V and J genes are TRBV2 and TRBJ1-1, with D perhaps TRBD1 (5 bases). The sequenced sample consisted of peripheral blood. CDR3 coding DNA: TGTGCCAGCAGTGAAGACAGGCTCGCCACTGAAGCTTTCTTT. It specifies CASSEDRLATEAFF.